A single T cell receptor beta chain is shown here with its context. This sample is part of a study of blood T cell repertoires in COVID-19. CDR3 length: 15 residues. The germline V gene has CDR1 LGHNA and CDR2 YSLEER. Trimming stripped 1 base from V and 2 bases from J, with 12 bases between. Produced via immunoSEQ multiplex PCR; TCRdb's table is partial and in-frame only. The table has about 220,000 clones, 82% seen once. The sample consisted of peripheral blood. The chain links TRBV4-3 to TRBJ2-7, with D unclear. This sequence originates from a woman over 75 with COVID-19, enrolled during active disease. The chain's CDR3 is CASSQVLGAAYEQYF. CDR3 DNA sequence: TGCGCCAGCAGCCAAGTGCTGGGCGCTGCCTACGAGCAGTACTTC.